These T cell receptor beta chains were read from a single sample in a study of CD8 T cells in Susac syndrome. TCRdb called the immunoSEQ multiplex PCR reads again in MiXCR, with one record for every CDR3 protein. This table has 150,000 or so distinct CDR3 sequences, about 91% appearing once. The specimen sequenced was CD4+ T cells from PBMCs. Receptors originate from a human donor in good health. The CDR3 runs from the conserved cysteine through the conserved F or W. A D gene is named only where the DNA matches it firmly. Rows give clone size only sometimes, using once, few, many, or a class for an expanded clone.

>TRBD2|TRBV9|14|-|TRBJ2-7
CASSSAGAAHEQYF
TGTGCCAGCAGCTCAGCGGGGGCAGCTCACGAGCAGTACTTC
>-|TRBV4-1|16|-|TRBJ2-3
CASRAGQTLSTDTQYF
TGCGCCAGCAGAGCGGGACAGACCCTCAGTACAGATACGCAGTATTTT
>-|TRBV6-5|13|-|TRBJ1-1
CASRWTTNTEAFF
TGTGCCAGCAGGTGGACGACGAACACTGAAGCTTTCTTT
>-|TRBV30|13|-|TRBJ2-7
CALEGKGKYEQYF
TGTGCCTTAGAGGGTAAGGGAAAGTACGAGCAGTACTTC
>-|TRBV20-1|13|-|TRBJ2-5
CSARDELLETQYF
TGCAGTGCTAGAGATGAGCTCCTCGAGACCCAGTACTTC
>-|TRBV12-3/TRBV12-4|15|once|TRBJ1-5
CASSLGQGRNQPQHF
TGTGCCAGCAGTCTAGGGCAGGGCCGCAATCAGCCCCAGCATTTT
>TRBD1|TRBV25-1|17|-|TRBJ2-7
CADGSTGSAPRVYEQYF
TGTGCCGACGGCTCGACAGGGTCAGCCCCTCGGGTCTACGAGCAGTACTTC
>-|TRBV7-2|14|-|TRBJ1-1
CASTPLPGVDEAFF
TGTGCCAGCACCCCGCTCCCGGGAGTTGATGAAGCTTTCTTT
>-|TRBV5-1|14|few|TRBJ2-7
CASSLAGFSYEQYF
TGCGCCAGCAGCTTGGCGGGATTCTCCTACGAGCAGTACTTC
>TRBD1|TRBV7-8|17|-|TRBJ1-2
CASSLGGGTGGKYGYTF
TGTGCCAGCAGCTTAGGAGGTGGGACAGGGGGCAAGTATGGCTACACCTTC
>-|TRBV2|13|-|TRBJ1-2
CASTQQGGYGYTF
TGTGCCAGTACCCAACAGGGAGGGTATGGCTACACCTTC
>-|TRBV7-9|16|-|TRBJ2-2
CASSLPGARDTGELFF
TGTGCCAGCAGCCTCCCAGGGGCGCGTGACACCGGGGAGCTGTTTTTT
>TRBD1|TRBV20-1|13|-|TRBJ2-7
CSASGTGGYEQYF
TGCAGTGCTTCCGGGACAGGGGGCTACGAGCAGTACTTC
>-|TRBV7-9|14|-|TRBJ2-7
CASSPTRDSYEQYF
TGTGCCAGCAGCCCGACGCGGGACTCCTACGAGCAGTACTTC
>-|TRBV7-2|13|few|TRBJ2-1
CASGPKGYNEQFF
TGTGCCAGCGGCCCTAAAGGTTACAATGAGCAGTTCTTC
>-|TRBV7-2|14|-|TRBJ1-1
CASSLGQQSTEAFF
TGTGCCAGCAGCTTAGGTCAGCAGAGCACTGAAGCTTTCTTT
>-|TRBV5-5|13|-|TRBJ1-4
CASSSGVREKLFF
TGTGCCAGCAGCTCAGGGGTGCGGGAAAAACTGTTTTTT
>-|TRBV19|15|-|TRBJ1-4
CASRLTGATNEKLFF
TGTGCCAGTAGGTTAACCGGGGCGACTAATGAAAAACTGTTTTTT
>-|TRBV19|15|-|TRBJ1-2
CASSFLADIGTGYTF
TGTGCCAGTAGTTTCTTGGCCGATATTGGTACTGGCTACACCTTC
>TRBD1|TRBV7-9|14|-|TRBJ1-5
CASSQGADNQPQHF
TGTGCCAGCAGCCAGGGGGCAGACAATCAGCCCCAGCATTTT
>TRBD1|TRBV10-3|13|-|TRBJ2-5
CAIKKGAQETQYF
TGTGCCATCAAAAAGGGGGCCCAAGAGACCCAGTACTTC
>-|TRBV6-2/TRBV6-3|13|-|TRBJ1-2
CASSFGTLGGYTF
TGTGCCAGCAGTTTCGGGACCCTCGGAGGCTACACCTTC
>-|TRBV4-3|15|-|TRBJ1-2
CASSQDGGAGYGYTF
TGCGCCAGCAGCCAAGATGGCGGGGCGGGCTATGGCTACACCTTC
>-|TRBV5-1|13|-|TRBJ1-2
CASSLQGTEGYTF
TGCGCCAGCAGCTTGCAAGGGACGGAAGGCTACACCTTC
>-|TRBV29-1|14|-|TRBJ2-5
CSVEDNPWRATQYF
TGCAGCGTTGAAGATAATCCTTGGCGGGCGACCCAGTACTTC
>TRBD2|TRBV7-9|16|-|TRBJ2-1
CASSLSLGLGNNEQFF
TGTGCCAGCAGCTTATCTCTGGGACTAGGGAACAATGAGCAGTTCTTC
>TRBD1|TRBV6-5|18|-|TRBJ1-1
CASSFPVQGASGMTEAFF
TGTGCCAGCAGTTTCCCCGTACAGGGGGCATCGGGGATGACTGAAGCTTTCTTT
>-|TRBV2|13|-|TRBJ1-1
CASSSHGYTEAFF
TGTGCCAGCAGTTCACATGGGTACACTGAAGCTTTCTTT
>TRBD1|TRBV5-1|16|-|TRBJ1-4
CASSSMNRGTNEKLFF
TGCGCCAGCAGCTCCATGAACAGGGGCACTAATGAAAAACTGTTTTTT
>TRBD2|TRBV11-2|16|-|TRBJ2-3
CASSLGASGATDTQYF
TGTGCCAGCAGCTTAGGAGCTAGCGGGGCCACAGATACGCAGTATTTT
>-|TRBV7-9|13|-|TRBJ1-1
CASSSRQSSGAFF
TGTGCCAGCAGCTCCAGACAGTCCTCGGGAGCTTTCTTT
>TRBD1|TRBV5-1|16|-|TRBJ2-2
CASAYFRQGSGGELFF
TGCGCCAGCGCCTACTTTCGACAGGGGAGCGGCGGGGAGCTGTTTTTT
>TRBD2|TRBV30|13|-|TRBJ2-3
CAWVAGGADTQYF
TGTGCCTGGGTAGCGGGAGGCGCAGATACGCAGTATTTT
>-|TRBV29-1|16|-|TRBJ1-6
CSVEDRGASYNSPLHF
TGCAGCGTTGAAGATCGGGGGGCCTCCTATAATTCACCCCTCCACTTT
>-|TRBV6-1|14|-|TRBJ2-4
CASWGNLAKNIQYF
TGTGCCAGCTGGGGCAACCTAGCCAAAAACATTCAGTACTTC
>-|TRBV7-9|13|-|TRBJ1-2
CASSLTEQYGYTF
TGTGCCAGCAGCTTGACCGAACAGTATGGCTACACCTTC
>TRBD2|TRBV6-1|17|-|TRBJ2-3
CASSEVWSGGLRDTQYF
TGTGCCAGCAGTGAAGTTTGGAGCGGGGGCCTCAGGGATACGCAGTATTTT
>TRBD2|TRBV11-2|16|-|TRBJ2-1
CASSLVGGLAGGKQFF
TGTGCCAGCAGCTTAGTGGGGGGACTAGCGGGAGGGAAGCAGTTCTTC
>-|TRBV27|17|-|TRBJ2-2
CASSSLISSFDTGELFF
TGTGCCAGCAGTTCCCTGATTTCTTCCTTCGACACCGGGGAGCTGTTTTTT
>TRBD2|TRBV20-1|15|-|TRBJ2-2
CSARGGGYGAGELFF
TGCAGTGCTAGGGGCGGGGGGTATGGTGCCGGGGAGCTGTTTTTT
>TRBD2|TRBV6-1|16|-|TRBJ2-7
CASSREGGLGSYEQYF
TGTGCCAGCAGTCGGGAGGGGGGACTAGGATCTTACGAGCAGTACTTC
>-|TRBV28|10|few|TRBJ2-7
CATGPYEQYF
TGTGCGACCGGGCCGTACGAGCAGTACTTC
>-|TRBV4-3|17|-|TRBJ1-5
CASSQPWGGRSNQPQHF
TGCGCCAGCAGCCAACCCTGGGGGGGGCGAAGCAATCAGCCCCAGCATTTT